Each of the 25 T cell receptor beta chains below was sequenced from the same sample in a study of tumor-infiltrating lymphocytes in localized non-small cell lung cancer. Clones were read by immunoSEQ multiplex PCR, and TCRdb kept only the in-frame ones, dropping some. The table has 13,000 or so clones, about four fifths seen once; the top ten hold around an eighth. The sequenced sample was lung tumor tissue. The source is a human donor with non-small cell lung cancer.

This rearrangement joins TRBV9 to TRBJ1-4, with a weak D call TRBD1 (6 bases). Trimming took 4 bases from V and 0 from J, leaving 13 bases between them. The CDR3 is made up of 16 amino acids. Germline V gene sequence: CDR1 SGDLS, CDR2 YYNGEE. The CDR3 DNA reads TGTGCCAGCAGCCCGACCCCAGGGGCAACTAATGAAAAACTGTTTTTT. Its protein product is CASSPTPGATNEKLFF.

The rearrangement joins TRBV19 to TRBJ1-2, with unresolved D. Trimming shortened V by 5 bases and J by 2 bases, and 15 bases separated the two germline ends. Germline CDR1 and CDR2: LNHDA and SQIVND (reference sequence). The CDR3 runs 15 residues. The CDR3 loop is CASSPDGRRNYGYTF. The CDR3, as DNA: TGTGCCAGTAGTCCCGATGGACGCCGAAACTATGGCTACACCTTC.

V usage is TRBV6-6 and J usage is TRBJ2-7; 8 nucleotides agree with TRBD1. Germline trimming cut 5 bases from V and 7 bases from J; bases unmatched to any gene: 4. The CDR3 is 12 amino acids. Germline CDR1 is MNHNY and CDR2 is SVGAGI (reference sequence). CDR3 sequence: CASSQTGVEQYF. The CDR3 DNA reads TGTGCCAGCAGTCAGACAGGGGTGGAGCAGTACTTC.

Worth noting for this clone: A read error may account for a junction end that differs from germline. As DNA, the CDR3 is TGTGCCAGTAGTGCTCGCAGGGGAGAGACCCAGTACTTC. Encoded protein: CASSARRGETQYF. The rearrangement joins TRBV6-1 to TRBJ2-5; a weak D match, TRBD1 (6 bases). This CDR3 is 13 amino acids long. Germline CDR1 MNHNS, CDR2 SASEGT.

The chain combines TRBV6-1 with TRBJ2-4, with 7 bases that match TRBD1. V was clipped by 2 bases and J by 14 bases; unmatched bases: 3. CDR1 and CDR2 (germline): MNHNS, SASEGT. This CDR3 has 11 amino acids. The CDR3 DNA sequence: TGTGCCAGCAGTGAAAGGCAGGGGGAGTACTTC. Amino acid sequence: CASSERQGEYF.

This clone was seen only once. The V call is TRBV15, the J call TRBJ1-1; no clear D. In germline, CDR1 is LNHNV, CDR2 YYDKDF (reference sequence). The V gene lost 10 bases and the J gene lost 1 base, with 10 bases spanning the gap. This CDR3 is built from 12 residues. In nucleotides, the CDR3 is TGTGCCATCCAGAGGGAGAACACTGAAGCTTTCTTT. It encodes CAIQRENTEAFF.

The rearrangement joins TRBV25-1 to TRBJ2-3, with TRBD1 matching 7 bases. The CDR3 is 15 residues long. Germline CDR1 MGHDK, CDR2 SYGVNS. After removal of 5 bases from V and 5 bases from J, the junction contained 10 bases not matched to a gene. Written as DNA, the CDR3 is TGTGCCAGCAGTTCCGGCGACAGGGTCAAAGATACGCAGTATTTT. Its translation is CASSSGDRVKDTQYF.

CDR3 DNA sequence: TGTGCCTGGAGTGTACCCGCCTCACTAGGGTCCGGGGAGCTGTTTTTT. It codes for CAWSVPASLGSGELFF. This chain connects TRBV30 to TRBJ2-2, with a tentative D call TRBD2 (5 bases). Germline lookup yields CDR1 GTSNPN and CDR2 SVGIG (reference sequence). Trimming took off 0 bases at V and 6 bases at J, with 17 bases between the two ends. This CDR3 is built from 16 residues.

The rearrangement uses TRBV7-8 and TRBJ2-5; D gene uncertain. The germline gives CDR1 SGHVS, CDR2 FQNEAQ. Trimming stripped 2 bases from V and 5 bases from J, with 6 bases between. The CDR3 covers 12 residues. The CDR3 spells CASSLLWETQYF. CDR3 nucleotides: TGTGCCAGCAGCTTACTGTGGGAGACCCAGTACTTC.

The V call is TRBV7-2, the J call TRBJ2-5, with D hard to call. The V gene's germline CDR1 is SGHTA and CDR2 FQGNSA. The CDR3 has 14 amino acids. V lost 3 bases and J 1 base, leaving 9 bases between the germline ends. The chain's CDR3 is CASSFRGRQETQYF. The DNA for the CDR3 is TGTGCCAGCAGCTTTCGCGGCCGCCAAGAGACCCAGTACTTC.

V usage is TRBV9 and J usage is TRBJ1-1, with 8 bases identical to TRBD1. This CDR3 has 16 residues. Germline V gene sequence: CDR1 SGDLS, CDR2 YYNGEE. The V and J ends lost 3 bases and 4 bases, in that order; junction bases with no gene match: 11. The CDR3 reads CASSATGDRYPTEAFF. In nucleotides, the CDR3 is TGTGCCAGCAGCGCAACTGGGGACAGGTATCCCACTGAAGCTTTCTTT.

In its sample, this clone was seen once. The CDR3 sequence: CASSVEGGSYNEQFF. The CDR3 region has the DNA TGTGCCAGCAGTGTCGAGGGGGGCTCTTACAATGAGCAGTTCTTC. The gene calls are TRBV2 and TRBJ2-1; tentatively, D is TRBD1 or TRBD2 (6 bases each). V was cut by 4 bases and J by 4 bases, with 14 bases left in between. Germline assignment: CDR1 SNHLY and CDR2 FYNNEI. The CDR3 has 15 amino acids.

The chain combines TRBV18 with TRBJ2-7; possibly TRBD1 for D (5 bases). CDR3 size: 14 residues. Trimming removed 2 bases from V and 6 bases from J, with 14 bases in between. The germline V gene has CDR1 KGHSH and CDR2 LQKENI. The CDR3 sequence is CASSPKQGSGEQYF. DNA of the CDR3: TGTGCCAGCTCACCAAAGCAGGGTTCTGGCGAGCAGTACTTC.

The chain joins TRBV15 to TRBJ2-5; D unclear. V lost 0 bases and J lost 4, with 6 bases in between. This CDR3 has 13 residues. Germline values: CDR1 LNHNV, CDR2 YYDKDF (reference sequence). This CDR3 reads CATSRDVRETQYF. CDR3 DNA sequence: TGTGCCACCAGCAGAGATGTGAGAGAGACCCAGTACTTC.

The chain has TRBV9 and TRBJ1-3; D is unresolved. Deletions cut 2 bases from V and 0 bases from J, with 9 bases between. The CDR3 has 15 amino acids. CDR1 and CDR2 (germline): SGDLS, YYNGEE. The CDR3 coding sequence is TGTGCCAGCAGCGTTCTCCCGGTCTCTGGAAACACCATATATTTT. This encodes CASSVLPVSGNTIYF.

The chain uses TRBV7-6 and TRBJ2-7; 9 nucleotides match TRBD1. Germline trimming cut 5 bases from V and 7 bases from J; bases unmatched to any gene: 6. CDR1 is SGHVS and CDR2 is FNYEAQ in the germline V gene. CDR3 length equals 13 residues. CDR3 bases: TGTGCCAGCAGCGTTCGGACAGGGGAAGAGCAGTACTTC. It yields the protein CASSVRTGEEQYF. The whole variable domain, remainder taken from reference TRBV7-6 and TRBJ2-7, is GAGVSQSPRYKVTKRGQDVALRCDPISGHVSLYWYRQALGQGPEFLTYFNYEAQQDKSGLPNDRFSAERPEGSISTLTIQRTEQRDSAMYRCASSVRTGEEQYFGPGTRLTVT.

This clone appeared a single time. The V and J genes are TRBV11-2 and TRBJ1-2; D might be TRBD1 (5 bases). The CDR3 sequence is 14 residues long. Germline lookup yields CDR1 SGHAT and CDR2 FQNNGV. The V end lost 1 base, the J end lost 1 base, and 7 bases lay between the germline ends. The CDR3 nucleotides read TGTGCCAGCAGCTTAGGGGGGGATAACTATGGCTACACCTTC. This gives the protein CASSLGGDNYGYTF.

The J gene is TRBJ1-2, the V gene TRBV19; D is possibly TRBD1 (6 bases). Germline-derived CDR1 and CDR2 are LNHDA and SQIVND (reference sequence). The CDR3 sequence is 15 residues long. Trimming took off 1 base at V and 6 bases at J, with 15 bases between the two ends. CDR3 DNA sequence: TGTGCCAGTAGTATAGTCGATCGTACAGGGCATGGCTACACCTTC. This translates into CASSIVDRTGHGYTF.

V usage is TRBV6-1 and J usage is TRBJ2-1, with D hard to call. With 7 bases removed from V and 0 bases from J, the gap between germline ends came to 13 bases. The CDR3 is 15 amino acids. CDR1 is MNHNS and CDR2 is SASEGT in the germline V gene. The DNA for the CDR3 is TGTGCCAGCACACAGCGCCTGAGCTCCTACAATGAGCAGTTCTTC. Residues: CASTQRLSSYNEQFF.

J is TRBJ1-2 and V is TRBV5-4, with D perhaps matching TRBD1 (5 bases). V dropped 7 bases and J dropped 8 bases, with 21 bases sitting between them. The germline V gene has CDR1 SGHNT and CDR2 YYREEE (reference sequence). The CDR3 contains 14 residues. The DNA of the CDR3 is TGTGCCAGCGGTGGGGCCTCAAGGCCCCACGGCTACACCTTC. Amino acids: CASGGASRPHGYTF.

The CDR3 sequence: CASSVTGGYTGELFF. DNA for the CDR3: TGTGCCAGTAGCGTGACAGGGGGATACACCGGGGAGCTGTTTTTT. The chain uses TRBV19 and TRBJ2-2, with TRBD1 matching over 9 bases. V trimming: 6 bases; J trimming: 3 bases; junction bases outside the gene matches: 5. The CDR3 consists of 15 residues. Germline V lookup: CDR1 LNHDA, CDR2 SQIVND (reference sequence).

The chain recombines TRBV7-9 with TRBJ1-1, with TRBD1 identical over 8 bases. With V trimmed by 5 bases and J by 11 bases, 7 bases remained unmatched. In germline, CDR1 is SEHNR, CDR2 FQNEAQ (reference sequence). The CDR3 consists of 12 residues. CDR3 region: CASSRITGGAFF. Written as DNA, the CDR3 is TGTGCCAGCAGCCGTATAACAGGGGGGGCTTTCTTT.

The gene calls are TRBV30 and TRBJ1-4; weak D call: TRBD1 (6 bases). There are 15 residues in the CDR3. The V gene's germline CDR1 is GTSNPN and CDR2 SVGIG (reference sequence). Trimming removed 3 bases from V and 3 bases from J, with 14 bases in between. The CDR3 nucleotides are TGTGCCTGGAGGGACCCGGGGGGGCCTAATGAAAAACTGTTTTTT. It yields the protein CAWRDPGGPNEKLFF.

DNA of the CDR3: TGTGCCAGCAGCTCAGCGGCGGGACTAGCGGGGCAGTACTTC. This translates into CASSSAAGLAGQYF. The chain is built from TRBV7-2 and TRBJ2-7; 12 nucleotides match TRBD2. The CDR3 contains 14 residues. Germline V lookup: CDR1 SGHTA, CDR2 FQGNSA. Germline trimming cut 4 bases from V and 9 bases from J; bases unmatched to any gene: 7.

The CDR3 is CASSKGQGFLEQYF. As DNA, the CDR3 is TGTGCCAGCAGCAAGGGACAGGGCTTTCTCGAGCAGTACTTC. This sequence joins TRBV6-5 and TRBJ2-7; 9 bases map to TRBD1. Germline CDR1 reads MNHEY; CDR2 reads SVGAGI. With V trimmed by 6 bases and J by 6 bases, 9 bases remained unmatched. This CDR3 contains 14 residues.